These 15 T cell receptor beta chains were sequenced from one sample in a study of shared clonotypes between healthy human individuals. Some clones are missing from TCRdb's copy, which holds only in-frame ones; the method was immunoSEQ multiplex PCR. The data hold nearly 500,000 clones, with around 78% observed a single time. Sequenced input: PBMCs. The receptors here all came from a woman in her forties in good health. Some clones in this sample may be carry-over from other donors' samples.

The V gene is TRBV28, the J gene TRBJ2-3; no clear D gene. CDR3 size: 13 residues. Trimming left V 6 bases short and J 0 bases short, with 7 bases between. Germline CDR1 MDHEN, CDR2 SYDVKM. CDR3 bases: TGTGCCAGCAGGGCACGTAGCACAGATACGCAGTATTTT. Its translation is CASRARSTDTQYF.

The chain employs TRBV23-1 and TRBJ2-4; the match to TRBD1 covers 7 bases. TRBV23-1 is given ORF status, its function remaining uncertain. This CDR3 comprises 17 residues. Losses at the gene ends were 4 bases for V and 8 bases for J; bases not matched to a gene: 17. The CDR3 region is CASSPSIPTGRMDIQYF. The CDR3 bases are TGCGCCAGCAGTCCGAGCATCCCGACAGGGCGAATGGACATTCAGTACTTC.

The chain recombines TRBV27 with TRBJ1-3; no reliable D call. The CDR3 extends over 13 amino acids. CDR1 MNHEY and CDR2 SMNVEV come from the germline V gene (reference sequence). V shed 0 bases and J shed 8 bases, with 8 bases lying between them. In nucleotides, the CDR3 is TGTGCCAGCAGTTTATCTGGGAGTGACACCATATATTTT. Residues: CASSLSGSDTIYF.

The chain uses TRBV9 and TRBJ1-1; no clear D gene. Per germline, CDR1 SGDLS and CDR2 YYNGEE. Trimming stripped 3 bases from V and 7 bases from J, with 16 bases between. The CDR3 sequence is 14 residues long. CDR3 bases: TGTGCCAGCAGCGGAGGTTCGGCAGCCGATGAAGCTTTCTTT. Amino acid sequence: CASSGGSAADEAFF.

The table lists this clone with a count of one. The gene calls are TRBV7-2 and TRBJ1-5; no definite D call. In germline, CDR1 is SGHTA, CDR2 FQGNSA. The CDR3 is 15 amino acids. Trimming removed 3 bases at V and 1 base at J, with 10 bases between. As DNA, the CDR3 is TGTGCCAGCAGCTTGAGGTTCGAGAGCAATCAGCCCCAGCATTTT. Its protein is CASSLRFESNQPQHF.

The chain combines TRBV11-3 with TRBJ2-1; 8 bases are shared with TRBD1. Losses at the gene ends were 1 base for V and 10 bases for J; bases not matched to a gene: 9. Germline lookup yields CDR1 SGHNT and CDR2 YENEEA. The CDR3 has 15 amino acids. CDR3 residues: CASSLGQGTAEEQFF. CDR3 sequence (DNA): TGTGCCAGCAGCTTAGGACAGGGGACAGCTGAGGAGCAGTTCTTC.

This clone turned up a few times. Other DNA sequences of this sample code for an identical CDR3. V gene TRBV6-1 combines with J gene TRBJ1-2; no clear D gene. V lost 0 bases to trimming and J lost 7 bases, with 12 bases between them. The CDR3 has 14 residues. The germline V gene encodes CDR1 MNHNS and CDR2 SASEGT. CDR3 sequence (DNA): TGTGCCAGCAGTGAAGCGGGCGGTTTGGGTGGCTACACCTTC. Its translation: CASSEAGGLGGYTF.

Ten or more counts support this clone. The chain has TRBV7-2 and TRBJ2-7; no reliable D call. The V gene lost 5 bases and the J gene lost 1 base, with 9 bases spanning the gap. Germline CDR1 and CDR2: SGHTA and FQGNSA. The CDR3 consists of 13 residues. The CDR3 spells CASSRVPSYEQYF. The CDR3 bases are TGTGCCAGCAGCCGAGTGCCTTCCTACGAGCAGTACTTC.

The genes are TRBV18 and TRBJ2-5; no firm D call. The CDR3 spans 16 residues. The V gene's germline CDR1 is KGHSH and CDR2 LQKENI. Trimming pared 0 bases from V and 0 bases from J, leaving 11 bases between. DNA of the CDR3: TGTGCCAGCTCACCACCCTGGGCCCAGTACCAAGAGACCCAGTACTTC. Its protein is CASSPPWAQYQETQYF.

CDR3 loop: CASSRDVNYEKLFF. DNA of the CDR3: TGTGCCAGCAGTCGGGACGTAAATTATGAAAAACTGTTTTTT. The chain joins TRBV2 to TRBJ1-4; possible D gene TRBD1, 5 bases. Germline values: CDR1 SNHLY, CDR2 FYNNEI. CDR3 length: 14 residues. The V end was cut by 5 bases, the J end by 6 bases, with 13 bases between.

For the CDR3, the DNA is TGTGCCAGCAGCAGAGGAACAGGACCGACGGGCTACGAGCAGTACTTC. Translation gives CASSRGTGPTGYEQYF. The chain joins TRBV9 to TRBJ2-7; D is perhaps TRBD1 (5 bases). Germline V gene lookup returns CDR1 SGDLS and CDR2 YYNGEE. CDR3 length equals 16 residues. The V end was cut by 4 bases, the J end by 3 bases, with 20 bases between.

The chain combines TRBV28 with TRBJ1-4, with 8 positions matching TRBD1. Trimming cost V 5 bases and J 3 bases; bases outside gene matches: 11. This CDR3 comprises 17 residues. Germline V gene sequence: CDR1 MDHEN, CDR2 SYDVKM. Here the CDR3 DNA reads TGTGCCAGCAGTCGACATGGACAGGGACGTTCTAATGAAAAACTGTTTTTT. Its protein is CASSRHGQGRSNEKLFF.

The chain couples TRBV30 to TRBJ2-7, with 12 bases matching TRBD2. The V segment lost 4 bases and the J segment 3 bases; nucleotides outside the gene matches: 34. The CDR3 is made up of 24 amino acids. Germline V gene data show CDR1 as GTSNPN and CDR2 as SVGIG (reference sequence). DNA of the CDR3: TGTGCCTGGAAGAGTCCGAACGCCGACCCACCACTACGGTCTAGCGGGAGGGAAAGCTACGAGCAGTACTTC. It codes for CAWKSPNADPPLRSSGRESYEQYF.

J is TRBJ2-1 and V is TRBV5-1; possible D gene TRBD1, 7 bases. The CDR3 spans 14 residues. Per germline, CDR1 SGHRS and CDR2 YFSETQ. Between the trimmed V and J ends, which lost 4 bases and 7 bases, there was a span of 15 bases. DNA of the CDR3: TGCGCCAGCAGCGGGGGGACAGTCTCGAATGAGCAGTTCTTC. It codes for CASSGGTVSNEQFF.

Of note for this clone: A far larger clone is one base from this, pointing to a likely read error. The gene calls are TRBV2 and TRBJ2-5, with 7 bases matching TRBD2. TRBJ2-7 explains the end of the DNA better; the J call may be wrong. Germline CDR1 is SNHLY and CDR2 is FYNNEI. The CDR3 length is 12 residues. The CDR3 nucleotides read TGTGTCAGCCAGCGGGGCTCCTACGAGCAGTACTTC. Translated: CVSQRGSYEQYF.